These T cell receptor beta chains were read from a single sample in a study of technical replicates of blood from a handful of donors. Assay used: immunoSEQ multiplex PCR; TCRdb lists only in-frame clones, some missing. The sample yields tens of thousands of clones, 96% seen once. The sequenced sample consisted of T cells isolated from PBMCs. These receptors all stem from a human donor in good health. CDR3s include the opening cysteine and the closing phenylalanine or tryptophan. A D gene is named only where the DNA matches it firmly. Part of the rows lack a size; the others show once, few, many or a class for expanded clones.

clone size | D gene | J gene | V gene | CDR3 protein | CDR3 DNA
once | . | TRBJ2-2 | TRBV2 | CASSHPDRVGGELFF | TGTGCCAGCAGCCACCCTGATCGGGTGGGCGGGGAGCTGTTTTTT
. | TRBD1 | TRBJ1-2 | TRBV29-1 | CSVEGTRGFNYGYTF | TGCAGCGTTGAAGGAACCAGGGGGTTTAACTATGGCTACACCTTC
. | TRBD1 | TRBJ2-7 | TRBV5-6 | CASSLGDRDYEQYF | TGTGCCAGCAGCTTAGGGGACAGGGACTACGAGCAGTACTTC
. | TRBD2 | TRBJ2-7 | TRBV6-1 | CASSLAGGYEQYF | TGTGCCAGCAGCTTAGCGGGGGGGTACGAGCAGTACTTC
. | TRBD1 | TRBJ1-1 | TRBV6-5 | CASSYSRGHEAFF | TGTGCCAGCAGTTACTCTAGGGGGCATGAAGCTTTCTTT
. | TRBD1 | TRBJ1-4 | TRBV10-3 | CAIGDRPNEKLFF | TGTGCCATAGGGGACAGGCCTAATGAAAAACTGTTTTTT
. | . | TRBJ2-1 | TRBV2 | CASSEGEDFEYNEQFF | TGTGCCAGCAGTGAGGGGGAGGACTTCGAATACAATGAGCAGTTCTTC
. | TRBD1 | TRBJ2-7 | TRBV19 | CASSIYSTGGNYEQYF | TGTGCCAGTAGTATCTATTCGACAGGGGGCAACTACGAGCAGTACTTC
once | . | TRBJ1-2 | TRBV7-2 | CASSLAPKAGYGYTF | TGTGCCAGCAGCTTAGCCCCTAAGGCAGGCTATGGCTACACCTTC
. | . | TRBJ2-7 | TRBV11-2 | CASSLIEGPKNYEQYF | TGTGCCAGCAGCTTAATAGAGGGCCCTAAGAACTACGAGCAGTACTTC
. | . | TRBJ1-1 | TRBV9 | CASSVGEVSEVVF | TGTGCCAGCAGCGTAGGGGAGGTCTCGGAAGTTGTCTTT
. | . | TRBJ1-5 | TRBV4-3 | CASSRNLYRAGQPQHF | TGCGCCAGCAGCCGAAATCTGTACAGGGCAGGACAGCCCCAGCATTTT
. | . | TRBJ2-2 | TRBV5-1 | CASSYTGTGELFF | TGCGCCAGCAGCTACACGGGAACCGGGGAGCTGTTTTTT
. | . | TRBJ2-3 | TRBV7-2 | CASFGQRRGNTQYF | TGTGCCAGCTTTGGACAGCGGAGAGGGAATACGCAGTATTTT
. | TRBD1 | TRBJ1-3 | TRBV6-1 | CASSPLDRDRNTIYF | TGTGCCAGCAGTCCACTTGACAGGGATAGAAACACCATATATTTT
. | . | TRBJ1-5 | TRBV9 | CASSVEPGGQPQHF | TGTGCCAGCAGCGTAGAACCGGGGGGCCAGCCCCAGCATTTT
. | . | TRBJ1-1 | TRBV29-1 | CSVDPGRTVTEAFF | TGCAGCGTTGACCCCGGGAGGACCGTCACTGAAGCTTTCTTT